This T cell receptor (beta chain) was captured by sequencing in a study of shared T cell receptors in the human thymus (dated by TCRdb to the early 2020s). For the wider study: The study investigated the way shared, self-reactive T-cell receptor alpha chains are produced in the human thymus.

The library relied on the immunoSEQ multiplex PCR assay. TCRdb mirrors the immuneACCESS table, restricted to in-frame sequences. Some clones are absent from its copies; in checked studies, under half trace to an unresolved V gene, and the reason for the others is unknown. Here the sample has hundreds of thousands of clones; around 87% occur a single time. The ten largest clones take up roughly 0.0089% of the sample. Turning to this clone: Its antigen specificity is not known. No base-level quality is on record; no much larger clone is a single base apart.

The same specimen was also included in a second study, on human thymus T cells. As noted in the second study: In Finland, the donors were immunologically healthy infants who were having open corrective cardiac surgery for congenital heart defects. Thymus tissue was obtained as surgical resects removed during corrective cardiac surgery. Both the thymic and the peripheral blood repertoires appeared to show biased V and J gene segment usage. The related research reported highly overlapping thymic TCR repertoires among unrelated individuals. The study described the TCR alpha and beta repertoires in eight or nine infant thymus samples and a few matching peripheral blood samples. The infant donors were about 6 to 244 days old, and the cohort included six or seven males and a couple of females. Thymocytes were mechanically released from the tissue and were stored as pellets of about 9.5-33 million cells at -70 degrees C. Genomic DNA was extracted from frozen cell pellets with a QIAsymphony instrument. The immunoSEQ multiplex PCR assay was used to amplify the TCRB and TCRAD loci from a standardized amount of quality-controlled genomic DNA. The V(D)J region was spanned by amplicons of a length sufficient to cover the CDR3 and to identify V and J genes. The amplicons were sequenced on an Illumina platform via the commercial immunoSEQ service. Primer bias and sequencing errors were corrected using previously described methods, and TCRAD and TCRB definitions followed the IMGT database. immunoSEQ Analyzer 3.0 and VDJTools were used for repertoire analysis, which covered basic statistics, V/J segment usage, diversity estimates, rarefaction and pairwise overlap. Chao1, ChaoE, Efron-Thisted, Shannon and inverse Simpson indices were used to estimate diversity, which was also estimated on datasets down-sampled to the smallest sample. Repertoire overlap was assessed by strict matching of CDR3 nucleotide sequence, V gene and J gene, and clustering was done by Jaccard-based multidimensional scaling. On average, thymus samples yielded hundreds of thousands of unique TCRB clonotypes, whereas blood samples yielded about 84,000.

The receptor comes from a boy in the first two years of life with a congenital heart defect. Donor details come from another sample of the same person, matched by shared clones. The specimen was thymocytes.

Here is the DNA: TGTGCCAGCTCACCCCATGGCCCTGACGGGAGAACCACCGGGGAGCTGTTTTTT. It encodes CASSPHGPDGRTTGELFF. The chain links TRBV18 with TRBJ2-2; TRBD2 is a possible D gene, resting on 6 matching bases. CDR1 is given as KGHSH and CDR2 as LQKENI, both from the germline V gene. Trimming costs V 3 bases and J 4 bases, and their ends lie 21 bases apart. Inclusive of the bounding cysteine and phenylalanine, the CDR3 is 18 residues long. Of the read, only the CDR3 DNA is kept; its 54 bases are in frame from base 1.